The text below deals with one T cell receptor (beta chain). This entry is derived from a study of CD8+ T cells in alopecia areata. The germline CDR1 and CDR2 sequences are SGHRS and YFSETQ. The CDR3 covers 14 residues. V shed 4 bases and J shed 3 bases, with 10 bases lying between them. Following extraction, RNA underwent reverse transcription to cDNA, which served as the sequencing template. TCRdb's copy holds only in-frame clones and misses some; the assay was immunoSEQ multiplex PCR. Among fewer than 150,000 clones listed, roughly 58% were seen once. Sequenced material: CD4+ T cells sorted from blood, taken at week 0. This receptor was obtained from a human donor with alopecia areata. This sequence joins TRBV5-1 and TRBJ2-2; no clear D. The CDR3 reads CASSPAEDTGELFF. CDR3 sequence (DNA): TGCGCCAGCAGCCCGGCCGAGGACACCGGGGAGCTGTTTTTT.